This TCR beta chain was captured in a study of regulatory T cells in long-lasting Graves disease. This clonotype was found many times. Antigen: not known. Sequencing libraries for TCR beta were prepared with iRepertoire HTBI primers and Arm-PCR of CDR3 regions. Each CDR3 protein gets one entry after TCRdb re-called the multiplex PCR reads with MiXCR. Here the sample spans fewer than 400,000 distinct CDR3 sequences, about a fifth being singletons. Study-level results: Whereas new patients shared 966 public clonotypes, persistent patients shared more, at under 3,500.

CDR1 is DFQATT and CDR2 is SNEGSKA in the germline V gene (reference sequence). CDR3 size: 15 residues. The germline V and J ends were trimmed by 6 bases and 2 bases, with 19 bases remaining between them. Time point reported: persistent/refractory GD, antithyroid drugs over 5 years with positive TRAb. From PBMCs, RNA was extracted and then used to make the TCR library. The chain links TRBV20-1 to TRBJ2-5, with D tentatively TRBD2 (5 bases). This material consisted of peripheral blood mononuclear cells (PBMCs), taken when the disease was refractory, from a patient treated with antithyroid drugs. The receptor was derived from a female donor with Graves disease. This chain's CDR3 is CSAYPSAGFQETQYF. CDR3 sequence (DNA): TGCAGTGCCTACCCGTCGGCGGGCTTTCAAGAGACCCAGTACTTC.